Below, one T cell receptor beta chain is given with its context. Its antigen is not identified. This entry belongs to a study of sequential checkpoint blockade in melanoma. Treatment indicated: randomized to nivolumab then ipilimumab (arm A) or the reverse (arm B). Overall study findings and caveats: Rising tumor T-cell fraction and clonality meant about 30 times likelier benefit.

The CDR3 covers 13 residues. CDR1 is GTSNPN and CDR2 is SVGIG in the germline V gene (reference sequence). V shed 2 bases and J shed 4 bases, with 8 bases lying between them. The repertoire was sequenced with immunoSEQ multiplex PCR; TCRdb's copy has only in-frame clones and lacks some. The sample holds 8,100 or so clones, roughly 31% seen once. Sequenced here: tumor tissue (inferred from file names), sampled from a patient given nivolumab and ipilimumab in sequence. The receptor comes from a human donor with melanoma. V usage is TRBV30 and J usage is TRBJ1-4; D call uncertain. CDR3 loop: CAWSPRRNEKLFF. For the CDR3, the DNA is TGTGCCTGGAGTCCCAGACGTAATGAAAAACTGTTTTTT.